This TCR beta chain comes out of a study of blood T cells in healthy people across ages. Study results and caveats: Per million T cells, TCR beta diversity dropped about linearly as age rose.

The CDR3 loop spans 15 amino acids. Germline-derived CDR1 and CDR2 are MDHEN and SYDVKM. Healthy individuals of Caucasian origin from Russia, aged roughly 6 to 95, served as donors. A remark on this clonotype: Its antigen is unidentified. One junction end disagrees with the germline gene, perhaps due to a read error.

It was with a sample-barcoded 5' primer and a J-beta primer mix that a second PCR of roughly 6 to 12 cycles was run. Each cDNA was tagged by a template-switch adaptor containing 12 random nucleotides. TCRdb independently ran MiXCR on the 5' RACE reads; one entry per CDR3 protein. The sample yields about 1.8 million distinct CDR3 sequences, 49% seen once. The receptor's source is a woman in her 40s in good health. The sequenced material came from blood. V and J are TRBV28 and TRBJ2-1; D remains unclear. CDR3 DNA sequence: TGTACCAGCAGTTCCTTTACCAGCTCCTACAATGAGCAGTTCTTC. It encodes CTSSSFTSSYNEQFF.